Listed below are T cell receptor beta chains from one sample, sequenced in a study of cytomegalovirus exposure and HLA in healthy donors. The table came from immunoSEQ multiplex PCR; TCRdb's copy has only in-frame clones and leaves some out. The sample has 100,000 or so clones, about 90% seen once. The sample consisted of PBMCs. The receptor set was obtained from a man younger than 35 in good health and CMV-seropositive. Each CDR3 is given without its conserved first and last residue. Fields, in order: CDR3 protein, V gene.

ASSLIIEEKNQPQH TRBV7-3
ASRVTGTSGSTRVYEQF TRBV2
ASSLAAGVQPQH TRBV5-1
ASARWGPHQPQH TRBV28
AKPGLAGNEQF TRBV28
ASSPSWTEGDQPQH TRBV18
ASSQDGSPGYTDTQY TRBV14
ASSRPWDRGRALGTEAF TRBV5-6
ASRSHSGTDTQY TRBV19
ASSPGQGRGEDNEKLF TRBV5-1
ASSLAQGNRGYT TRBV5-6
ASSVIWGREDTEVF TRBV19
ASSNMDRNSPLH TRBV7-2
ASSWDKVTDTQY TRBV5-8
AISLTGGGNYGYT TRBV10-3
ASSPGTTTYEQY TRBV5-1
ATNVEKHQETQY TRBV23-1
ASSQGLAGAIDTQY TRBV5-1
ASSLGRETYEQY TRBV7-9
ASSLDGLAGPYNEQF TRBV5-4
ASSVEGGLAEETQY TRBV9
ASSVVEGAKTQY TRBV9
SAGDRGYEQY TRBV29-1
ASNRGDRGRKETQY TRBV9
AISARGGLWGDAAF TRBV10-3
ASSYSPGQGNSPLH TRBV6-5
ASSYGTGPSTDTQY TRBV6-6
ASSLNRGQLANYGYT TRBV19
ASSPATGLEPQH TRBV5-6
ASTFRQGRFYEQF TRBV7-9
ASSSGQGGESYT TRBV28
ASGLSTTGRGYT TRBV12-5
ASSFYPTGGQDTQY TRBV25-1
ASSYPPQGTSTDTQY TRBV11-2
ASSDWGHRLTLSTDTQY TRBV19
ASSFAGTGNTEAF TRBV28
ASSIYSGRETQY TRBV7-2
ASSHQRGTPSVNTEAF TRBV5-5
ASSSLGQGNTGELF TRBV28
ASSLNRGHQETQY TRBV7-2
ASSRTSGTYEQF TRBV5-8
ASSPVISGNTIY TRBV7-8
ASSAQVYNSPLH TRBV9
ASSQGDRVPHT TRBV4-2